The sequence of this T cell receptor beta chain was determined in a study of regulatory T cells in long-lasting Graves disease. This sample's time point: persistent/refractory GD, antithyroid drugs over 5 years with positive TRAb. PBMC-derived RNA was used for the TCR library. Clinicians diagnosed Graves' disease using American Thyroid Association guidelines. EDTA tubes received approximately 10 milliliters of collected peripheral blood. Germline V CDR1 and CDR2: SGHNT, YENEEA. This CDR3 spans 13 amino acids. Trimming removed 4 bases from V and 4 bases from J, with 10 bases in between. Libraries of TCR beta came from iRepertoire HTBI primers plus Arm-PCR of CDR3 regions. Original methodology: Sequenced samples collectively carried some 60 TRBV and around 15 TRBJ segments. TCRdb processed the multiplex PCR reads anew with MiXCR; each CDR3 protein has one entry. TCRdb, not the authors, supplied the V and J calls. Seen here are 600,000 to 800,000 distinct CDR3 sequences, around 30% observed once, and the top ten hold under 55%.

Material: peripheral blood mononuclear cells (PBMCs), obtained when the disease was refractory, from a patient treated with antithyroid drugs. The receptor's source is a female donor with Graves disease. The chain has TRBV11-3 and TRBJ1-1, with D unclear. The CDR3 DNA reads as TGTGCCAGCAGCTCAGAGTGGACCACTGAAGCTTTCTTT. This codes for CASSSEWTTEAFF.